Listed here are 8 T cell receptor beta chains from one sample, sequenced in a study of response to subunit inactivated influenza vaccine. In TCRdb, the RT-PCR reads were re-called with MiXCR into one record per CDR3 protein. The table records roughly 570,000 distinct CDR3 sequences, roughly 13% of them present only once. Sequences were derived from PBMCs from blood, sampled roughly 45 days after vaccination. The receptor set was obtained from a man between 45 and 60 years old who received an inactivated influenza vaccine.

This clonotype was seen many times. CDR3 sequence reads: CASSRQINTEAFF. The CDR3 DNA reads TGTGCCAGCAGCAGACAGATTAACACTGAAGCTTTCTTT. The chain has TRBV28 and TRBJ1-1; possibly TRBD1 for D (5 bases). CDR1 is MDHEN and CDR2 is SYDVKM in the germline V gene. V lost 6 bases and J lost 2, with 10 bases in between. This CDR3 has 13 residues.

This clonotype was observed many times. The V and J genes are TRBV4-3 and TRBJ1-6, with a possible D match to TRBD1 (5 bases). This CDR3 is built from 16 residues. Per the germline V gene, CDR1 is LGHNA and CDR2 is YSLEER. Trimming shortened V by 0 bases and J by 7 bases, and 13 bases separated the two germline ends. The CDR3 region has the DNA TGCGCCAGCAGCCAAGATGGACACCTTCCCAATTCACCCCTCCACTTT. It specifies CASSQDGHLPNSPLHF.

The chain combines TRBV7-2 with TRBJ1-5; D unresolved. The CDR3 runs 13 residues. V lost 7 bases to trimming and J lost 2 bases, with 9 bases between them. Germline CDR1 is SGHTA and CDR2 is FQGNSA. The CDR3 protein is CASTLAGNQPQHF. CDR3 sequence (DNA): TGTGCCAGCACCCTCGCGGGCAATCAGCCCCAGCATTTT.

The CDR3 DNA sequence: TGTGCCACCAGTGCGGGATGGAACACCGGGGAGCTGTTTTTT. This encodes CATSAGWNTGELFF. The J gene is TRBJ2-2, the V gene TRBV24-1; perhaps TRBD2 as D (5 bases). In germline, CDR1 is KGHDR, CDR2 SFDVKD. The CDR3 is made up of 14 amino acids. Trimming took 5 bases from V and 1 from J, leaving 7 bases between them.

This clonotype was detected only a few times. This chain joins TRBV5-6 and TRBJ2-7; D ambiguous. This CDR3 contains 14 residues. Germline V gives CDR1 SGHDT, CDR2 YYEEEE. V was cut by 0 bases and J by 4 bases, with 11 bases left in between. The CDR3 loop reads CASSLAVNPYEQYF. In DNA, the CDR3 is TGTGCCAGCAGCTTGGCAGTGAATCCTTACGAGCAGTACTTC.

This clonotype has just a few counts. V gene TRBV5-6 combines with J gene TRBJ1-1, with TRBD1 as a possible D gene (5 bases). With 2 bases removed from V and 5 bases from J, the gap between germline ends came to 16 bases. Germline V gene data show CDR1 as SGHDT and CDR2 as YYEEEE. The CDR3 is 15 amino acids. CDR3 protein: CASSFGGSLDTEAFF. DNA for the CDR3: TGTGCCAGCAGCTTTGGGGGGTCGTTGGATACTGAAGCTTTCTTT.

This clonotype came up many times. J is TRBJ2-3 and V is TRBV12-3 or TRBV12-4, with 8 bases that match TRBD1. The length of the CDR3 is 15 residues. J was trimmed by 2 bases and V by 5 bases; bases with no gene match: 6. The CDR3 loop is CASSSGQGATDTQYF. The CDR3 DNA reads TGTGCCAGCAGTAGCGGACAGGGTGCCACAGATACGCAGTATTTT.

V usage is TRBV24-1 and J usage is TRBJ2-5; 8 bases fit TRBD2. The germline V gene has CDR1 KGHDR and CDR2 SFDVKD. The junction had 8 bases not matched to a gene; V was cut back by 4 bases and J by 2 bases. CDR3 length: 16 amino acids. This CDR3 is CATSELLAGKQETQYF. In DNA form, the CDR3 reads TGTGCCACCAGTGAACTTCTAGCGGGTAAACAAGAGACCCAGTACTTC.